This T cell receptor beta chain was retrieved from a study of blood T cell repertoires in COVID-19. Across the study: The United States, Italy and Spain were the sources of the acute and convalescent COVID-19 samples. T cells, B-cell-depleted T cells, or PBMCs provided the cDNA or gDNA that served as material.

The method was immunoSEQ multiplex PCR; TCRdb's version includes in-frame clones alone and lacks a portion of them. The sample yields 180,000 or so clones, 80% to 90% seen once. From germline, CDR1 is SGHTA and CDR2 FQGNSA. V lost 4 bases to trimming and J lost 0 bases, with 15 bases between them. The CDR3 consists of 16 residues. This TCR derives from a woman of 80 years or more with acute or convalescent COVID-19. Material: peripheral blood. This chain joins TRBV7-2 and TRBJ1-2; no clear D gene. The chain's CDR3 is CASSSIGGASNYGYTF. The CDR3 DNA reads as TGTGCCAGCAGCTCTATCGGTGGAGCCTCTAACTATGGCTACACCTTC.